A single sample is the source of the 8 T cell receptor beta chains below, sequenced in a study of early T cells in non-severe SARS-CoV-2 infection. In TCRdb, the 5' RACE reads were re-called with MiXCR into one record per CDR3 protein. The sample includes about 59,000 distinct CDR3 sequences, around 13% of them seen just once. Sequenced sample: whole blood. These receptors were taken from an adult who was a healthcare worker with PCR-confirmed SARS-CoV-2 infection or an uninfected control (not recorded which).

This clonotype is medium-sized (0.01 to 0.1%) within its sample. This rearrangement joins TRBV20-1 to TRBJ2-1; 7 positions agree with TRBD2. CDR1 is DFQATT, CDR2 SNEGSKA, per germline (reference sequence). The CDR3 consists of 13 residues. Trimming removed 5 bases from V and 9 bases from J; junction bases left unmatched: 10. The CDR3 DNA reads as TGCAGTGCTTCAGGACTAGGATGGGGTGAGCAGTTCTTC. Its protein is CSASGLGWGEQFF.

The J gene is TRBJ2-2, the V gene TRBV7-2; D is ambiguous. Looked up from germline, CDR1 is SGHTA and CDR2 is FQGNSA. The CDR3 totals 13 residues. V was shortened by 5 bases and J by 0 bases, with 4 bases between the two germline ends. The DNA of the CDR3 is TGTGCCAGCAGCCACGCGAACACCGGGGAGCTGTTTTTT. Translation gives CASSHANTGELFF.

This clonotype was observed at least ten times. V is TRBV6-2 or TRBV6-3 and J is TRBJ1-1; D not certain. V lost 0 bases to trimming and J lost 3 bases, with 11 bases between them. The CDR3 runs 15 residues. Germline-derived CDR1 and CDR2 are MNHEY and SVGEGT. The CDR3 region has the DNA TGTGCCAGCAGTTACTCAGGGTTGTCGGACACTGAAGCTTTCTTT. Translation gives CASSYSGLSDTEAFF.

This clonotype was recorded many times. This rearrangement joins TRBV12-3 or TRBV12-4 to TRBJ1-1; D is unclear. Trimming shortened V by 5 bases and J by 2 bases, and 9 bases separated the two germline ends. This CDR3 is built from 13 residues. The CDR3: CASSPVVNTEAFF. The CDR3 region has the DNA TGTGCCAGCAGTCCGGTGGTTAACACTGAAGCTTTCTTT.

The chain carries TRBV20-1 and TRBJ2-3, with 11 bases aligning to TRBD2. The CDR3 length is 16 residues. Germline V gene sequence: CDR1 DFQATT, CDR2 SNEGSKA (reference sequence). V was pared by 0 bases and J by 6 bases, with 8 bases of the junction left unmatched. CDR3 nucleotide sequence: TGCAGTGCTAGAGACCTTAGCGGGGGGGCCACGGATACGCAGTATTTT. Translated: CSARDLSGGATDTQYF.

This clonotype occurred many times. In DNA, the CDR3 is TGTGCCAGCAGCTTAGATCGGGACAATGAAGCTTTCTTT. The encoded protein is CASSLDRDNEAFF. This chain joins TRBV11-2 and TRBJ1-1; a possible D gene is TRBD1 (6 bases). Trimming stripped 0 bases from V and 7 bases from J, with 9 bases between. In germline, CDR1 is SGHAT, CDR2 FQNNGV. CDR3 size: 13 residues.

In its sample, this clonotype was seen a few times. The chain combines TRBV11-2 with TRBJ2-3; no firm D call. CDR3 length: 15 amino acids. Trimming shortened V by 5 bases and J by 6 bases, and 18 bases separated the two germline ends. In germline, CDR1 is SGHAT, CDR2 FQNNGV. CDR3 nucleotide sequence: TGTGCCAGCAGCATCCTACGGACCAGTAGGGATACGCAGTATTTT. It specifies CASSILRTSRDTQYF.

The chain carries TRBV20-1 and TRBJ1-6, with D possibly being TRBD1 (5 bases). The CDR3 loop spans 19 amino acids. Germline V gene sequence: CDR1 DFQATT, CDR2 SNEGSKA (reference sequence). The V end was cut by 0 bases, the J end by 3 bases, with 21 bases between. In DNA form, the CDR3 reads TGCAGTGCTAGAGATAATTTACAGGCCCCGGACTTCTATAATTCACCCCTCCACTTT. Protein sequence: CSARDNLQAPDFYNSPLHF.